This T cell receptor (beta chain) stems from a study of blood T cell repertoires in COVID-19. About the study: Samples came from the United States, Italy and Spain, spanning acute and convalescent COVID-19. T cells, B-cell-depleted T cells, or PBMCs provided the cDNA or gDNA that served as material.

In the study's own analysis: Estimation of nucleated cell counts was performed using reference gene primer amplification. Generated by immunoSEQ multiplex PCR, the TCRdb table keeps only in-frame clones and is missing some. From that table come the V and J calls and clone size; the DNA was used to work out D and trimming. This repertoire shows approximately 120,000 clones, 84% found once; its top ten account for 6.5% to 10%. V lost 0 bases to trimming and J lost 0 bases, with 9 bases between them. The CDR3 is 15 residues long. Germline V CDR1 and CDR2: SGHNT, YYREEE (reference sequence). Sequencing was carried out using peripheral blood. The V gene is TRBV5-4, the J gene TRBJ1-1; D is undetermined. The receptor's source is an elderly woman with active or convalescent COVID-19. CDR3: CASSLVSGVNTEAFF. The CDR3 DNA sequence: TGTGCCAGCAGCTTGGTGAGCGGGGTGAACACTGAAGCTTTCTTT.